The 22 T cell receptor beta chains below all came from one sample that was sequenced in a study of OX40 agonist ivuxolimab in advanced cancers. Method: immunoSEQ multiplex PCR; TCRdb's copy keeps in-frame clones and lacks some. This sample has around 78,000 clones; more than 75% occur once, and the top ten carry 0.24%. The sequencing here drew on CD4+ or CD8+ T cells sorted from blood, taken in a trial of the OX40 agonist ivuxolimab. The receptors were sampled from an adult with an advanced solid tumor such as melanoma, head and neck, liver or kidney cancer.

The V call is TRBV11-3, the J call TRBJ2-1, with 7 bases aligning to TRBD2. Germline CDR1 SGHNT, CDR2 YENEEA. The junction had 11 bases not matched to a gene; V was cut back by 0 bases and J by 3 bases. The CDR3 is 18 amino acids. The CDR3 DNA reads TGTGCCAGCAGCTTAGATCAGGGCGGGAGCTCAAGCTACAATGAGCAGTTCTTC. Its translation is CASSLDQGGSSSYNEQFF.

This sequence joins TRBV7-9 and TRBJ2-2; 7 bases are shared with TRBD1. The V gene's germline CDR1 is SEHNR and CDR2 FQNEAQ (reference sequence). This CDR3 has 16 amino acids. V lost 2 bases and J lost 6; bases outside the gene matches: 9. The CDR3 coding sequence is TGTGCCAGCAGCTTATCGCCGGGACAGAAGCCCGGGGAGCTGTTTTTT. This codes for CASSLSPGQKPGELFF.

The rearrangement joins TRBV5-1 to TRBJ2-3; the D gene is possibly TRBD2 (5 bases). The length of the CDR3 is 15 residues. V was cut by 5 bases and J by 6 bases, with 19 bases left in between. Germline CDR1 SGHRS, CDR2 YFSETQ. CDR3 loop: CASSLTSQRTDTQYF. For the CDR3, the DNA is TGCGCCAGCAGTCTGACATCACAGCGGACGGATACGCAGTATTTT.

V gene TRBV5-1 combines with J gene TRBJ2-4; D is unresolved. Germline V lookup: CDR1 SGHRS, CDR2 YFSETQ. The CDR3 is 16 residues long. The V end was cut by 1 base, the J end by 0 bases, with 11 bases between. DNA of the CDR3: TGCGCCAGCAGCTTGTCGTCTGACGTAGCCAAAAACATTCAGTACTTC. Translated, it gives CASSLSSDVAKNIQYF.

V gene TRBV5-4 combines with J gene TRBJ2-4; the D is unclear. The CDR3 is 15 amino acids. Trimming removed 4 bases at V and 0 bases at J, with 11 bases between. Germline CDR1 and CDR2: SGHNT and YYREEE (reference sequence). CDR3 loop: CASSADRLAKNIQYF. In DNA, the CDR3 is TGTGCCAGCAGCGCAGATCGTCTAGCCAAAAACATTCAGTACTTC.

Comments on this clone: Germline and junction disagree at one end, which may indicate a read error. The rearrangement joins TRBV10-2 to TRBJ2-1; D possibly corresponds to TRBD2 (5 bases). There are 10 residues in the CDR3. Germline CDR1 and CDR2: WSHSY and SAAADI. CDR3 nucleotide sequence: TGCGCCAGCGCTCGGGGAGAGTTGATCTTC. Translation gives CASARGELIF.

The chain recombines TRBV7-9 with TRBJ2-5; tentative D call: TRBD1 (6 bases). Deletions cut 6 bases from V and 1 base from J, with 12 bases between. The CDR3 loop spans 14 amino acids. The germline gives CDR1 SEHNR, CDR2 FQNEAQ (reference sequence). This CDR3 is CASSLSRGQETQYF. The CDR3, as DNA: TGTGCCAGCAGTCTAAGCAGGGGCCAAGAGACCCAGTACTTC.

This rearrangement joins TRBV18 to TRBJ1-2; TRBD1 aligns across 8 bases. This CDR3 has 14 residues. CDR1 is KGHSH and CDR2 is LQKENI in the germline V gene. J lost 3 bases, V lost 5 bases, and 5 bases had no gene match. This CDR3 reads CASSATGEDYGYTF. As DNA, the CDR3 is TGTGCCAGCTCAGCGACAGGGGAGGACTATGGCTACACCTTC.

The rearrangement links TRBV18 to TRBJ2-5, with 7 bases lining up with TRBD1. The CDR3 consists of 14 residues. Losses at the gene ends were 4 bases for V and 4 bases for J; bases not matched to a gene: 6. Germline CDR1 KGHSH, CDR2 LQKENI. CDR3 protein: CASSRQGSLETQYF. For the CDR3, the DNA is TGTGCCAGCTCACGACAGGGCAGCCTAGAGACCCAGTACTTC.

The CDR3 loop is CSLFGTSGSLNNEQFF. The CDR3 DNA reads as TGCAGCCTTTTTGGGACTAGCGGGAGTCTAAACAATGAGCAGTTCTTC. V is TRBV29-1 and J is TRBJ2-1, with 14 bases that match TRBD2. V was pared by 8 bases and J by 5 bases, with 11 bases of the junction left unmatched. CDR1 and CDR2 (germline): SQVTM, ANQGSEA. This CDR3 is built from 16 residues.

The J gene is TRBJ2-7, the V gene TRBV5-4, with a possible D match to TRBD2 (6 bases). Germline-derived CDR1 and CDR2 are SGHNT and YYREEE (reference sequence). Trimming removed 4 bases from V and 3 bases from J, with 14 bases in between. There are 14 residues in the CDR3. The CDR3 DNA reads TGTGCCAGCAGCCTTTACGGGGGAAACTACGAGCAGTACTTC. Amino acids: CASSLYGGNYEQYF. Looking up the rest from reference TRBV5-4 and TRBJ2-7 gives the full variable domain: ETGVTQSPTHLIKTRGQQVTLRCSSQSGHNTVSWYQQALGQGPQFIFQYYREEENGRGNFPPRFSGLQFPNYSSELNVNALELDDSALYLCASSLYGGNYEQYFGPGTRLTVT.

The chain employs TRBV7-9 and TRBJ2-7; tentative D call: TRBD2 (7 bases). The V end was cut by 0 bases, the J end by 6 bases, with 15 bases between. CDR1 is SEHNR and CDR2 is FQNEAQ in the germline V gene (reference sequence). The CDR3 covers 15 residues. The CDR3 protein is CASSLALGGLSEQYF. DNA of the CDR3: TGTGCCAGCAGCTTAGCTCTAGGGGGACTATCCGAGCAGTACTTC.

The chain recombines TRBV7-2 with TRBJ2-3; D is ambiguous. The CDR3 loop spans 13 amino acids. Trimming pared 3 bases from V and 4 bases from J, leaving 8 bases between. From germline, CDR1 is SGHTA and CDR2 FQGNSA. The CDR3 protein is CASSFGSPDTQYF. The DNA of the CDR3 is TGTGCCAGCAGCTTTGGCTCCCCAGATACGCAGTATTTT.

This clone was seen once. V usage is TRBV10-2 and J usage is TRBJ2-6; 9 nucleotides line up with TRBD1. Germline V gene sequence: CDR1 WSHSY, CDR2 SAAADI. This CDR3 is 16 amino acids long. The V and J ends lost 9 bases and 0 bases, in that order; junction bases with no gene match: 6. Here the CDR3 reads CASLGQGNSGANVLTF. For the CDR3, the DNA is TGCGCCAGTCTGGGACAGGGTAACTCTGGGGCCAACGTCCTGACTTTC.

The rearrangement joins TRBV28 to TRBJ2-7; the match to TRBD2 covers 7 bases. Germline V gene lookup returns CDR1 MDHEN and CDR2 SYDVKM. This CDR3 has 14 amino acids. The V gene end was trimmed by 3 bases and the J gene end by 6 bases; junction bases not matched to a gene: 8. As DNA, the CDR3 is TGTGCCAGCAGTTTTCCCCGGACGGGGGGCGAGCAGTACTTC. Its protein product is CASSFPRTGGEQYF.

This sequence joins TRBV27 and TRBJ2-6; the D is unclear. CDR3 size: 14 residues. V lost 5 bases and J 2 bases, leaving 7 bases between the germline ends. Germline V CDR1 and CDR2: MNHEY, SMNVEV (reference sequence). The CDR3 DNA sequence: TGTGCCAGCAGTACAAGTACTGGGGCCAACGTCCTGACTTTC. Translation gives CASSTSTGANVLTF.

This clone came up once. The CDR3 region is CASSLNFGGVSGELFF. The CDR3 region has the DNA TGTGCCAGCAGCTTAAATTTCGGAGGGGTATCCGGGGAGCTGTTTTTT. This chain links TRBV7-3 with TRBJ2-2, with D perhaps matching TRBD2 (6 bases). CDR1 SGHTA and CDR2 FQGTGA come from the germline V gene. V was pared by 1 base and J by 6 bases, with 15 bases between. This CDR3 contains 16 residues.

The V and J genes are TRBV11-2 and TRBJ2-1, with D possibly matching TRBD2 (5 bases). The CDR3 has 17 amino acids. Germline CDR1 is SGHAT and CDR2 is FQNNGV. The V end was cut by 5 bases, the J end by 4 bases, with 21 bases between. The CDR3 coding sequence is TGTGCCAGCAGCCCACCGGTCCGGGATCAACTGTACAATGAGCAGTTCTTC. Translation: CASSPPVRDQLYNEQFF.

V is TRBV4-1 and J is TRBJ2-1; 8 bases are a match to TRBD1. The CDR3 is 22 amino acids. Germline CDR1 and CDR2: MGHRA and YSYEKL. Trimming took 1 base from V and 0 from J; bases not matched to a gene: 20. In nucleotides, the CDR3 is TGCGCCAGCAGCCAAGGTCAGTATTGGACAGGGAAAAGTTCGAGCTCCTACAATGAGCAGTTCTTC. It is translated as CASSQGQYWTGKSSSSYNEQFF.

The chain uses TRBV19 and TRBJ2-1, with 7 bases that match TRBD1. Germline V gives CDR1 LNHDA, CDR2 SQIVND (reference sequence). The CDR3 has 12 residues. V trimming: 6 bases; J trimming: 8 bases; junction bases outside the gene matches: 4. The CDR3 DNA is TGTGCCAGTAGCATCAGGGGGTATGAGCAGTTCTTC. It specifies CASSIRGYEQFF. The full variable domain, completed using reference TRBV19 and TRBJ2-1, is DGGITQSPKYLFRKEGQNVTLSCEQNLNHDAMYWYRQDPGQGLRLIYYSQIVNDFQKGDIAEGYSVSREKKESFPLTVTSAQKNPTAFYLCASSIRGYEQFFGPGTRLTVL.

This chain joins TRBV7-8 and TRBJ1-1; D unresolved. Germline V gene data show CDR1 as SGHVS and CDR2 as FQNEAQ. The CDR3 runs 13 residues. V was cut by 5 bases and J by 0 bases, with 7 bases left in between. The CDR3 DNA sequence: TGTGCCAGCAGCAACAACATGAACACTGAAGCTTTCTTT. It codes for CASSNNMNTEAFF.

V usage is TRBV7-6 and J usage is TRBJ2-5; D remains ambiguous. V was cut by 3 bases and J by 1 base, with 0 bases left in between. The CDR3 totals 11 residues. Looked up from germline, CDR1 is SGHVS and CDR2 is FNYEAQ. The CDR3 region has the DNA TGTGCCAGCAGCTTCCAAGAGACCCAGTACTTC. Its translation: CASSFQETQYF.